This T cell receptor beta chain was sequenced in a study of cytomegalovirus exposure and HLA in healthy donors. Germline V gene sequence: CDR1 SGHTA, CDR2 FQGNSA. The CDR3 is 15 residues long. The V and J ends lost 6 bases and 0 bases respectively, with 12 bases between them. The PCR used 60 Vbeta and 13 Jbeta primers. Data came from immunoSEQ multiplex PCR; TCRdb stores just in-frame clones and leaves some out. The data show fewer than 250,000 clones, 75% to 80% seen once. The sequence derives from a man between 18 and 35 years old in good health and CMV-seronegative. The chain recombines TRBV7-2 with TRBJ1-5, with D perhaps matching TRBD1 (6 bases). The sequencing input was PBMCs. The CDR3 spells CASSQGLYSNQPQHF. The CDR3 DNA is TGTGCCAGCAGTCAGGGGCTTTATAGCAATCAGCCCCAGCATTTT.